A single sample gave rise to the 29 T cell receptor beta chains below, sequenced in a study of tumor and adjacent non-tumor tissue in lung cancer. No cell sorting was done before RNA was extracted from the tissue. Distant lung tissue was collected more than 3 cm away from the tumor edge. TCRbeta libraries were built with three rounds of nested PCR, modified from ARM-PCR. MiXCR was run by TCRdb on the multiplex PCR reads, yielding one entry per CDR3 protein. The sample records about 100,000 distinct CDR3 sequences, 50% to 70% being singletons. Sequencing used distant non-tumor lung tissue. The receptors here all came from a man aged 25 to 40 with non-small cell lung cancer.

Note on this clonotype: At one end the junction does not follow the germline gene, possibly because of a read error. This CDR3 reads CTSSLVQYTEAFF. CDR3 nucleotide sequence: TGTACCAGCAGCTTAGTACAGTACACTGAAGCTTTCTTT. V is TRBV11-2 and J is TRBJ1-1; D ambiguous. CDR3 length: 13 residues. Germline V gives CDR1 SGHAT, CDR2 FQNNGV.

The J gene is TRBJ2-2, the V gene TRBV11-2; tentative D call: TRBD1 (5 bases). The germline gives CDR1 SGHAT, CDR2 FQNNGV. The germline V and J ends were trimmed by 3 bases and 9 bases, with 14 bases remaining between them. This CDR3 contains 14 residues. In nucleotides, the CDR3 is TGTGCCAGCAGCTTGACATGGGGCGCCTGGGAGCTGTTTTTT. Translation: CASSLTWGAWELFF.

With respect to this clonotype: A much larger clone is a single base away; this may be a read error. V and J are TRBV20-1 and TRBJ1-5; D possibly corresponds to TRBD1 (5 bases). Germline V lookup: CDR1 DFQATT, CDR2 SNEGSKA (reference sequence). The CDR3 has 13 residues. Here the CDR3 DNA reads TGCGGTGCTAGAGATTCTGGGACTCCAGACCAGCATTTT. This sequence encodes CGARDSGTPDQHF.

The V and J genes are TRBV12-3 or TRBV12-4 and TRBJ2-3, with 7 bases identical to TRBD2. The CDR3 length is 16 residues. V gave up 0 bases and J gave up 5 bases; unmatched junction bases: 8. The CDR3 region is CASSLASGRAEDTQYF. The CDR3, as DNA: TGTGCCAGCAGTTTAGCGTCTGGGAGGGCGGAAGATACGCAGTATTTT.

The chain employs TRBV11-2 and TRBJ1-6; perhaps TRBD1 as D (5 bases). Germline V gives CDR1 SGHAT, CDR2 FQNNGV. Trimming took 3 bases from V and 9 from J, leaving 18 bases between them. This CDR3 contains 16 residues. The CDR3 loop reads CASSLTSGAGSSPLHF. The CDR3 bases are TGTGCCAGCAGCTTGACCTCCGGGGCAGGGAGTTCACCCCTCCACTTT.

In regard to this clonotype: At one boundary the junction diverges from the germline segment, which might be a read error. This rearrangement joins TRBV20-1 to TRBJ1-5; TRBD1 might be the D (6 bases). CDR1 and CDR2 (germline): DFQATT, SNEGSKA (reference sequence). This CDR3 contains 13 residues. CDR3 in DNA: TGCAGTGCTCCCGGACAGATCAATCAGCCCCAGGATTTT. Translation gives CSAPGQINQPQDF.

In DNA, the CDR3 is TGCAGTGCTATTACGACTAGCGGGCAAACCTCCCATGAGCAGTACTTC. Translation gives CSAITTSGQTSHEQYF. V gene TRBV20-1 combines with J gene TRBJ2-7; 10 nucleotides agree with TRBD2. The CDR3 has 16 residues. Germline V gene sequence: CDR1 DFQATT, CDR2 SNEGSKA (reference sequence). Germline trimming cut 4 bases from V and 7 bases from J; bases unmatched to any gene: 16.

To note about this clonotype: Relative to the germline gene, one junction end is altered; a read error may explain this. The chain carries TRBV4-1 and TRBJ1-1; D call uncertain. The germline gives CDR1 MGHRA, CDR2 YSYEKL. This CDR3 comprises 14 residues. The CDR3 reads CASSLPDRGSEAFF. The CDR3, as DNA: TGCGCCAGCAGCCTCCCTGATCGGGGTTCTGAAGCATTCTTT.

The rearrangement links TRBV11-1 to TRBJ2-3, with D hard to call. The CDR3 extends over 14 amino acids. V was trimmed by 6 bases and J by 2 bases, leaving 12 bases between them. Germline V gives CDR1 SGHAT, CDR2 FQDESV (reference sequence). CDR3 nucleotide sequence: TGTGCCAGCAGGAGAGGTGCCTTCACAGATACGCAGTATTTT. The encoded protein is CASRRGAFTDTQYF.

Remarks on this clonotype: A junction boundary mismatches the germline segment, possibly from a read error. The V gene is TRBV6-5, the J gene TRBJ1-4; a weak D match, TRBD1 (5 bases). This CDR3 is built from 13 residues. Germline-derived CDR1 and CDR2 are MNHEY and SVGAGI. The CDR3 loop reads CASGYSGDERLFF. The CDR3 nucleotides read TGTGCCAGCGGTTACTCGGGGGATGAAAGACTGTTTTTT.

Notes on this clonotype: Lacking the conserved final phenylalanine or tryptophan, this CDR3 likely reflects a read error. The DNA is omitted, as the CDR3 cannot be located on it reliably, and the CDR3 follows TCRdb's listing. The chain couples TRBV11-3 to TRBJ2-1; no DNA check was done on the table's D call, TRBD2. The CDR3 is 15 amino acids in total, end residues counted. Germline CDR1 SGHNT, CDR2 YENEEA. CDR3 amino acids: CASSLGQSSGNERFL.

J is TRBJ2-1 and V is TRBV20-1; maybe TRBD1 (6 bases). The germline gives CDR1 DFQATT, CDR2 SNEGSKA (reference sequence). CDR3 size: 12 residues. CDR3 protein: CSASGTRAEQFF. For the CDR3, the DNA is TGCAGCGCTTCCGGGACAAGGGCGGAGCAGTTCTTC.

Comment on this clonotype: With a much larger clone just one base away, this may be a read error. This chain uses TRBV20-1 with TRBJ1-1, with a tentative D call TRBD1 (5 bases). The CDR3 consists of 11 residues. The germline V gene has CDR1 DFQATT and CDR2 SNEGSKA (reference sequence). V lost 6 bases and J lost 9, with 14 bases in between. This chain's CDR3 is CSARRGTKAFF. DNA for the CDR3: TGCAGTGCCCGGAGGGGAACTAAAGCTTTCTTT.

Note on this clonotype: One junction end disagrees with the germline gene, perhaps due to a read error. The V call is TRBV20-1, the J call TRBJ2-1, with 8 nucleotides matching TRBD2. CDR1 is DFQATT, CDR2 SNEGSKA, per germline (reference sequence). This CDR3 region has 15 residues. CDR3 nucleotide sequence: TGCAGTACTAGACCTAGCGGGCTCTCCTACAATGGGCAGTTCTTC. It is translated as CSTRPSGLSYNGQFF.

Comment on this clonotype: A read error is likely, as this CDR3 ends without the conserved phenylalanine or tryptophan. The CDR3 DNA reads TGTGCCAGCAACTTAGACAGGGAAGATGAGCAGTTCTCC. Amino acids: CASNLDREDEQFS. The gene calls are TRBV11-2 and TRBJ2-1; 7 bases agree with TRBD1. CDR1 SGHAT and CDR2 FQNNGV come from the germline V gene. The CDR3 covers 13 residues.

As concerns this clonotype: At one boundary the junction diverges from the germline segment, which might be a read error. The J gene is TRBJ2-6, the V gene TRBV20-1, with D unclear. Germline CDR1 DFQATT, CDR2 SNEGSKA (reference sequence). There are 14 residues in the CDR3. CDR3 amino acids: CCARSGSGANVLTF. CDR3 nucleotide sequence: TGTTGTGCTAGATCAGGATCTGGGGCCAACGTCCTGACTTTC.

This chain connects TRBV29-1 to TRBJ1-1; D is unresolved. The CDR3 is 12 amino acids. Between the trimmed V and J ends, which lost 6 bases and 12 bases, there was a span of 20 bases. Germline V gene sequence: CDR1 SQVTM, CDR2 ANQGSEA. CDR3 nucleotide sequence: TGCAGCGTCCTGGTGGGTAACACTGAGACTTTCTTT. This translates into CSVLVGNTETFF.

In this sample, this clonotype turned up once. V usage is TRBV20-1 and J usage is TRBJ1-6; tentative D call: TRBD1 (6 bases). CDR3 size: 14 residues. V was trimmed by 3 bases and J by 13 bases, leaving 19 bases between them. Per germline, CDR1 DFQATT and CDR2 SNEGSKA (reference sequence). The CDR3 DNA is TGCAGTGCTAGCCGGGACATGGGGATTTCGCCCCTCCACTTT. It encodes CSASRDMGISPLHF.

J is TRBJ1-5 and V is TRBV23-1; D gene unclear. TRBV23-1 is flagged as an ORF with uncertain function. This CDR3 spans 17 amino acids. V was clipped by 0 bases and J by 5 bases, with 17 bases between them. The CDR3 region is CASSQSLPYGRYQPQHF. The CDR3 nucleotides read TGCGCCAGCAGTCAATCCTTGCCCTATGGGAGGTATCAGCCCCAGCATTTT.

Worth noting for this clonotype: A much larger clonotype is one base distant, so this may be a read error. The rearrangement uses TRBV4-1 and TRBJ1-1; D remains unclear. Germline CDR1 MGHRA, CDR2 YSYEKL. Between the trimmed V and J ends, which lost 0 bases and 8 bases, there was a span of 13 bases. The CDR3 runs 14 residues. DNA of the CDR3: TGCGCCAGCAGCCAAGATCGAAAGGCCTGGGAAGCTTTCTTT. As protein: CASSQDRKAWEAFF.

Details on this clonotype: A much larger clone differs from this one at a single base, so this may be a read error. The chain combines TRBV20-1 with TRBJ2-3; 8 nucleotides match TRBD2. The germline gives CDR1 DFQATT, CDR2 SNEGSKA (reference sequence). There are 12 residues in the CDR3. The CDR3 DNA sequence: TGCAATGCTAGAGAAGCGGGGGATTCGCAGTATTTT. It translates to CNAREAGDSQYF.

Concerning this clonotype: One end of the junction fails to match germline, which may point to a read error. This chain's CDR3 is CASSLNRNGQFF. Here the CDR3 DNA reads TGTGCCAGTAGCCTTAACCGGAATGGGCAGTTCTTC. This chain links TRBV11-3 with TRBJ2-1; unclear D gene. The CDR3 is 12 amino acids. CDR1 and CDR2 from the germline V gene are SGHNT and YENEEA.

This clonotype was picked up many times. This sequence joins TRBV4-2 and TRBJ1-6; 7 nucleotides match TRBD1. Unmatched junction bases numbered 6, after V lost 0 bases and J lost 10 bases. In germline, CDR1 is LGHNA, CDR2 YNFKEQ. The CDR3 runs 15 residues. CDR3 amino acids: CASSQDLGGESPLHF. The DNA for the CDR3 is TGTGCCAGCAGCCAAGACTTAGGGGGCGAATCACCCCTCCACTTT.

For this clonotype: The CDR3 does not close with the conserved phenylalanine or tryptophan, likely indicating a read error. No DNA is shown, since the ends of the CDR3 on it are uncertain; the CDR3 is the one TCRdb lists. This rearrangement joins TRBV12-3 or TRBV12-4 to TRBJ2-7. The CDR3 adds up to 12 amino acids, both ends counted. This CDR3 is CASSHLIYERYL.

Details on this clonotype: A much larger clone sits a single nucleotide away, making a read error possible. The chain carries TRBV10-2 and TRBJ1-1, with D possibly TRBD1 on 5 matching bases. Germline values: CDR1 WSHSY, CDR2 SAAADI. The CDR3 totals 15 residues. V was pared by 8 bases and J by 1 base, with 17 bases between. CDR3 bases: TGCGCCAGCGAGGACTCGGGACTCCGGAACACTGAAGCTTTCTTT. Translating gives CASEDSGLRNTEAFF.

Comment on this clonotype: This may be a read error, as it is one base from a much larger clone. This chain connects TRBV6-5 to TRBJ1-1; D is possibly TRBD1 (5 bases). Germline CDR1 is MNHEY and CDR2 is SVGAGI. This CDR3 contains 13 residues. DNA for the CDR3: TGTGTCAGCAGTCCGGGACGGTTCACTGAAGCTTTCTTT. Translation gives CVSSPGRFTEAFF.

The CDR3 DNA reads as TGTGCCAGCATTTTCGACACGTACCGAGAGACCCAGTACTTC. Translation: CASIFDTYRETQYF. The V and J genes are TRBV11-1 and TRBJ2-5; D is ambiguous. The CDR3 sequence is 14 residues long. With 7 bases removed from V and 4 bases from J, the gap between germline ends came to 16 bases. Germline V gene sequence: CDR1 SGHAT, CDR2 FQDESV (reference sequence).

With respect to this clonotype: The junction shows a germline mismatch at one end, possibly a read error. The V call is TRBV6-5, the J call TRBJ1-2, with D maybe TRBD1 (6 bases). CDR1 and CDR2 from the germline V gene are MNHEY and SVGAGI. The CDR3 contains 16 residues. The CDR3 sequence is CACRYSAGDSPGGYTF. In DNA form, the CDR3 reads TGTGCCTGCAGATACTCAGCAGGGGACTCACCGGGTGGCTACACCTTC.

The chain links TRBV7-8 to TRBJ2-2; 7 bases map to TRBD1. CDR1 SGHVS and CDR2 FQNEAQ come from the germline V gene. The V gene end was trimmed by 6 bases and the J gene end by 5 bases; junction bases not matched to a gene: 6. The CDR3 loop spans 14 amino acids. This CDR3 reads CASSSGQETGELFF. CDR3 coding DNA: TGTGCCAGCAGTAGTGGACAGGAGACCGGGGAGCTGTTTTTT.